The 29 T cell receptor beta chains given below trace back to one sample, sequenced in a study of monozygotic twins with inflammatory bowel disease. One entry per CDR3 protein, without DNA, is what TCRdb gives after re-calling the 5' RACE reads. The sample yields some 200,000 distinct CDR3 sequences, of which the top ten take up 1.6%. Sequencing used blood. The receptor set was obtained from a human donor with ulcerative colitis or Crohn's disease, or a healthy co-twin of an affected twin (not recorded which).

CDR3 region: CATRPGGSEAFF. V and J are TRBV6-5 and TRBJ1-1; TCRdb gives TRBD1 as the D gene, but with no DNA this cannot be confirmed. Germline assignment: CDR1 MNHEY and CDR2 SVGAGI. This CDR3 spans 12 amino acids.

This sequence joins TRBV7-2 and TRBJ2-7; TCRdb calls TRBD2, which cannot be checked without DNA. CDR3 length equals 13 residues. Germline assignment: CDR1 SGHTA and CDR2 FQGNSA. CDR3 loop: CASSSVLHYEQYF.

V usage is TRBV11-2 and J usage is TRBJ2-3; without DNA, the TCRdb call of TRBD2 cannot be checked. This CDR3 contains 15 residues. The germline V gene has CDR1 SGHAT and CDR2 FQNNGV. CDR3 residues: CARSITSGVSDTQYF. The full variable domain, with the rest looked up from reference TRBV11-2 and TRBJ2-3, is EAGVAQSPRYKIIEKRQSVAFWCNPISGHATLYWYQQILGQGPKLLIQFQNNGVVDDSQLPKDRFSAERLKGVDSTLKIQPAKLEDSAVYLCARSITSGVSDTQYFGPGTRLTVL.

J is TRBJ1-1 and V is TRBV6-5. The CDR3 contains 12 residues. Germline V gives CDR1 MNHEY, CDR2 SVGAGI. The CDR3 spells CASHGTAFEAFF.

V is TRBV5-4 and J is TRBJ2-4; with no DNA, the TCRdb D assignment of TRBD1 cannot be verified. The V gene's germline CDR1 is SGHNT and CDR2 YYREEE (reference sequence). This CDR3 is 14 amino acids long. The CDR3 region is CASSNRGQGGIQYF.

The chain is built from TRBV7-9 and TRBJ2-1. The CDR3 is 15 amino acids. CDR1 is SEHNR, CDR2 FQNEAQ, per germline (reference sequence). The CDR3 here is CASSYLGTPANEQCF.

The CDR3 protein is CASSRTSGVDTGELFF. The chain is built from TRBV7-8 and TRBJ2-2; TCRdb's D gene call, TRBD2, goes unchecked for lack of DNA. The CDR3 is 16 residues long. Germline V gene sequence: CDR1 SGHVS, CDR2 FQNEAQ.

The J gene is TRBJ2-7, the V gene TRBV11-2; TCRdb calls TRBD1, which cannot be checked without DNA. Germline CDR1 SGHAT, CDR2 FQNNGV. The CDR3 extends over 14 amino acids. The CDR3 loop reads CASSSGVGAYEQYF.

The chain couples TRBV27 to TRBJ1-1. CDR3 length: 13 amino acids. Germline loops: CDR1 MNHEY, CDR2 SMNVEV (reference sequence). The CDR3 spells CASSFNPDTEAFF.

The chain has TRBV7-9 and TRBJ1-6; TCRdb designates TRBD1, a call that cannot be tested without DNA. CDR1 and CDR2 from the germline V gene are SEHNR and FQNEAQ (reference sequence). This CDR3 has 15 residues. CDR3 loop: CASSHRTGDNSPLHF. The full variable domain, with the rest looked up from reference TRBV7-9 and TRBJ1-6, is DTGVSQNPRHKITKRGQNVTFRCDPISEHNRLYWYRQTLGQGPEFLTYFQNEAQLEKSRLLSDRFSAERPKGSFSTLEIQRTEQGDSAMYLCASSHRTGDNSPLHFGNGTRLTVT.

The chain has TRBV10-3 and TRBJ1-1; TCRdb's D call, TRBD1, is unchecked because there is no DNA. The germline CDR1 and CDR2 sequences are ENHRY and SYGVKD. CDR3 size: 15 residues. Here the CDR3 reads CAISPRDRWNTEAFF.

CDR3 amino acids: CASSPGSSGVLRRETQYF. V usage is TRBV7-8 and J usage is TRBJ2-5; the D call from TCRdb, TRBD2, cannot be confirmed without DNA. CDR3 length: 18 amino acids. Looked up from germline, CDR1 is SGHVS and CDR2 is FQNEAQ.

The chain is built from TRBV21-1 and TRBJ1-1. TRBV21-1 is an annotated pseudogene. The CDR3 runs to 18 residues. The CDR3 spells CASSKPRWVRERGTEAFF.

This chain connects TRBV29-1 to TRBJ2-1. The CDR3 has 11 residues. CDR1 SQVTM and CDR2 ANQGSEA come from the germline V gene. The CDR3 sequence is CSGRRNNEQFF.

The chain uses TRBV5-1 and TRBJ1-3; TCRdb lists TRBD1, though no DNA is available to test this call. CDR1 and CDR2 from the germline V gene are SGHRS and YFSETQ. This CDR3 is built from 14 residues. CDR3 amino acids: CASSLEDRATTIYF.

This chain uses TRBV7-9 with TRBJ2-7; TCRdb gives TRBD2 as the D gene, but with no DNA this cannot be confirmed. The V gene's germline CDR1 is SEHNR and CDR2 FQNEAQ (reference sequence). The CDR3 loop spans 17 amino acids. This CDR3 is CASSLGSGPRKSYEQYF.

The gene calls are TRBV6-1 and TRBJ2-7; the TCRdb call, TRBD1, lacks DNA for checking. The CDR3 is 16 residues long. The V gene's germline CDR1 is MNHNS and CDR2 SASEGT. Here the CDR3 reads CASRRTGTSGSYEQYF.

V is TRBV2 and J is TRBJ2-2; TCRdb lists TRBD1, though no DNA is available to test this call. The CDR3 runs to 15 residues. Germline CDR1 and CDR2: SNHLY and FYNNEI. CDR3 in amino acids: CASSSGTTNTGELFF.

This chain joins TRBV21-1 and TRBJ2-5. TRBV21-1 is a known pseudogene. The CDR3 is made up of 13 amino acids. The CDR3 sequence is CASSRSGLKTQYF.

The chain employs TRBV20-1 and TRBJ2-7; TCRdb reports TRBD1, a call that lacks DNA to check it against. The germline V gene encodes CDR1 DFQATT and CDR2 SNEGSKA (reference sequence). The CDR3 loop spans 16 amino acids. The CDR3 loop is CSAFGGAGASIYEQYF.

V gene TRBV7-2 combines with J gene TRBJ2-3; the TCRdb call, TRBD1, lacks DNA for checking. CDR1 is SGHTA and CDR2 is FQGNSA in the germline V gene. The CDR3 consists of 15 residues. The CDR3 sequence: CASSFHGQSTDTQNF.

The genes are TRBV7-6 and TRBJ2-1; absent DNA, TCRdb's TRBD2 call cannot be checked. The CDR3 runs 14 residues. The germline gives CDR1 SGHVS, CDR2 FNYEAQ. The CDR3 here is CASSLGTSGREQFF. The entire variable domain, with the rest obtained from reference TRBV7-6 and TRBJ2-1, is as follows: GAGVSQSPRYKVTKRGQDVALRCDPISGHVSLYWYRQALGQGPEFLTYFNYEAQQDKSGLPNDRFSAERPEGSISTLTIQRTEQRDSAMYRCASSLGTSGREQFFGPGTRLTVL.

The chain couples TRBV9 to TRBJ2-7; TCRdb returns TRBD2, unconfirmable since there is no DNA. The germline CDR1 and CDR2 sequences are SGDLS and YYNGEE. The CDR3 is 15 residues long. CDR3 amino acids: CASSVGGLAGSEQYF.

The rearrangement links TRBV2 to TRBJ2-7; TCRdb calls TRBD1, which cannot be checked without DNA. The CDR3 runs to 12 residues. CDR1 SNHLY and CDR2 FYNNEI come from the germline V gene. This chain's CDR3 is CATRDRGYEQYF.

The CDR3 spells CASSDRAYEQYF. The chain joins TRBV10-2 to TRBJ2-7; TCRdb returns TRBD1, unconfirmable since there is no DNA. Looked up from germline, CDR1 is WSHSY and CDR2 is SAAADI. CDR3 length: 12 residues.

This rearrangement joins TRBV11-2 to TRBJ2-7; TCRdb's assignment of TRBD1 cannot be checked, as there is no DNA. The CDR3 has 15 amino acids. Looked up from germline, CDR1 is SGHAT and CDR2 is FQNNGV. CDR3 region: CASRSWAQGTMEQYF.

The V and J genes are TRBV7-9 and TRBJ2-7; TCRdb names TRBD1, which stays unverified in the absence of DNA. This CDR3 is built from 15 residues. The germline gives CDR1 SEHNR, CDR2 FQNEAQ (reference sequence). The CDR3 protein is CASSLRGQGKNEQYF.

The chain employs TRBV12-3 or TRBV12-4 and TRBJ1-5. The CDR3 is 12 residues long. The CDR3: CASSLVPSPQHF.

This chain uses TRBV7-9 with TRBJ1-2. The CDR3 covers 16 residues. Germline CDR1 SEHNR, CDR2 FQNEAQ (reference sequence). The CDR3 region is CASSLALGESNYGYTF.